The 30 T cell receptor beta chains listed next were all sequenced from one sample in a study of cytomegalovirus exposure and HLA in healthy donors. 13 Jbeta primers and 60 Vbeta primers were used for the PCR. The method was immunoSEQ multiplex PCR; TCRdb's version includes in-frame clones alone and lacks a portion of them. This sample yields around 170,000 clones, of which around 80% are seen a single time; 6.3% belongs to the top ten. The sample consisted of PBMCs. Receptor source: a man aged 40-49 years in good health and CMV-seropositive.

The CDR3 sequence is CASRTWRGAANQPQHF. The CDR3 DNA follows: TGTGCCAGCAGAACCTGGCGGGGCGCGGCGAATCAGCCCCAGCATTTT. The rearrangement joins TRBV27 to TRBJ1-5, with D tentatively TRBD1 (5 bases). The CDR3 runs to 16 residues. Looked up from germline, CDR1 is MNHEY and CDR2 is SMNVEV (reference sequence). V shed 6 bases and J shed 4 bases, with 19 bases lying between them.

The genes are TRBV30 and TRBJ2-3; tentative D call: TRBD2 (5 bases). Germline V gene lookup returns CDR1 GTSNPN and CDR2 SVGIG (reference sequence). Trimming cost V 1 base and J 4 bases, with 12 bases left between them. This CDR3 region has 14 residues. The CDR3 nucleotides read TGTGCCTGGAGTGGTTACCGGGGATCAGATACGCAGTATTTT. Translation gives CAWSGYRGSDTQYF.

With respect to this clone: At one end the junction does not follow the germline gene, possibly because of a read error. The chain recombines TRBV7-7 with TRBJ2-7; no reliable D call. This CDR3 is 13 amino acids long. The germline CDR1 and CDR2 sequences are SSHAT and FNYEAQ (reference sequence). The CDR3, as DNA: TGTGCTAGCAGCCCCCAGGTCCTGGACGAGCAGTACTTC. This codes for CASSPQVLDEQYF. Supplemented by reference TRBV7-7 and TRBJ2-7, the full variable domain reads GAGVSQSPRYKVTKRGQDVTLRCDPISSHATLYWYQQALGQGPEFLTYFNYEAQPDKSGLPSDRFSAERPEGSISTLTIQRTEQRDSAMYRCASSPQVLDEQYFGPGTRLTVT.

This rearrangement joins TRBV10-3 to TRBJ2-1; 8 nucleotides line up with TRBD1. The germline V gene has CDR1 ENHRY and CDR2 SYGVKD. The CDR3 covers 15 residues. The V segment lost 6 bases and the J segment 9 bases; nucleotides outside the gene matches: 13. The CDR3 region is CAISPGTGSLGEQFF. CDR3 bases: TGTGCCATCAGCCCAGGGACAGGTTCCTTGGGTGAGCAGTTCTTC.

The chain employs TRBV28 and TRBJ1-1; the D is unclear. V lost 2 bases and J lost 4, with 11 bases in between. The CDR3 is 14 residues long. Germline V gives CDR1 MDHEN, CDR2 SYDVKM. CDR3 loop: CASSLIVPVTEAFF. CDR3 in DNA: TGTGCCAGCAGTTTAATCGTCCCTGTCACTGAAGCTTTCTTT.

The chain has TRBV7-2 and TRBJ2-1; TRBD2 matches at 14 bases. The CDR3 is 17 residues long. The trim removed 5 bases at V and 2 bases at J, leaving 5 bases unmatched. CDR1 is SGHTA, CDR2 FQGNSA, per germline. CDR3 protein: CASSQTSGGAPYNEQFF. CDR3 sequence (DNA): TGTGCCAGCAGCCAGACTAGCGGGGGGGCCCCCTACAATGAGCAGTTCTTC.

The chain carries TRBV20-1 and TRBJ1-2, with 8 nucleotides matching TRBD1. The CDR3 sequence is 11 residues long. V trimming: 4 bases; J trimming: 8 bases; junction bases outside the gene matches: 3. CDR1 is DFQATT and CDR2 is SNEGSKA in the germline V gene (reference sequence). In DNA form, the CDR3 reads TGCAGTGCTACAGGGGGCGAGGGCTACACCTTC. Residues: CSATGGEGYTF.

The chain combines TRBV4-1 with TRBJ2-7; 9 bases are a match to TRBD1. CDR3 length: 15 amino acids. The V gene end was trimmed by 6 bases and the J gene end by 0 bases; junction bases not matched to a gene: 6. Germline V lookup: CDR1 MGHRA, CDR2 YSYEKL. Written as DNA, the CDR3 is TGCGCCAGCAGGACCGGGACAGGGACCTCCTACGAGCAGTACTTC. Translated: CASRTGTGTSYEQYF.

The CDR3 nucleotides read TGTGCCAGCAGGGCGGACAGGGGTGGATTCAAGCCCCAGCATTTT. This gives the protein CASRADRGGFKPQHF. The rearrangement uses TRBV2 and TRBJ1-5, with 9 bases that match TRBD1. The V gene's germline CDR1 is SNHLY and CDR2 FYNNEI. The V segment lost 6 bases and the J segment 8 bases; nucleotides outside the gene matches: 11. The CDR3 runs 15 residues.

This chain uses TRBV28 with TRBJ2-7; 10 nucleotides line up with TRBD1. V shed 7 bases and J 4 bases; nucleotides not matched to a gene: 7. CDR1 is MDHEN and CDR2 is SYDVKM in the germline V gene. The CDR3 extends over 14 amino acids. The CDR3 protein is CASIPGQGYYEQYF. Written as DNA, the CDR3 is TGTGCCAGCATACCGGGACAGGGGTATTACGAGCAGTACTTC.

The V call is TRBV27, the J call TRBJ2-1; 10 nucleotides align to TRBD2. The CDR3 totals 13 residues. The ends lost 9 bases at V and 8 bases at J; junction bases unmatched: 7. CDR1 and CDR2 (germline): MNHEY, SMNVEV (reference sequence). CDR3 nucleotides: TGTGCCAGTCGAGTAGCGGGGGGATATGAGCAGTTCTTC. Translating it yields CASRVAGGYEQFF.

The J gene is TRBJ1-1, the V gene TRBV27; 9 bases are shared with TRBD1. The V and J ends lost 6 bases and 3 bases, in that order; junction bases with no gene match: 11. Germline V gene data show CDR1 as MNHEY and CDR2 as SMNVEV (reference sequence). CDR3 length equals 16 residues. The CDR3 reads CASRRPGTGPYTEAFF. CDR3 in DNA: TGTGCCAGCAGGCGTCCCGGGACAGGGCCATACACTGAAGCTTTCTTT.

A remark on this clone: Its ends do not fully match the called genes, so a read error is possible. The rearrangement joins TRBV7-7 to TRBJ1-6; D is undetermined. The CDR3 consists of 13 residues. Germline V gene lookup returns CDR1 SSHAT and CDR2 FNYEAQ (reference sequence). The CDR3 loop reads CASSTTFGSPLHF. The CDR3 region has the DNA TGTGCTAGCAGCACCACATTTGGTTCACCCCTCCACTTT.

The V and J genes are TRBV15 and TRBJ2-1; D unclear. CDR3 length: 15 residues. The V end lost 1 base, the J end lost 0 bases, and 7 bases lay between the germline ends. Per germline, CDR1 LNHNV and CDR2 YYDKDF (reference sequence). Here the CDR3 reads CATSRGRSSYNEQFF. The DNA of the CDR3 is TGTGCCACCAGCAGAGGGCGGAGCTCCTACAATGAGCAGTTCTTC. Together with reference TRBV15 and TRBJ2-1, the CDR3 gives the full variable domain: DAMVIQNPRYQVTQFGKPVTLSCSQTLNHNVMYWYQQKSSQAPKLLFHYYDKDFNNEADTPDNFQSRRPNTSFCFLDIRSPGLGDTAMYLCATSRGRSSYNEQFFGPGTRLTVL.

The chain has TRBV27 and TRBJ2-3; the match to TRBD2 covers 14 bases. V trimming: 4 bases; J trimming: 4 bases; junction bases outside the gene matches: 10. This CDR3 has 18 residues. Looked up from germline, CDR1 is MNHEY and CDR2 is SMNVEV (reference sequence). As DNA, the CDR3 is TGTGCCAGCAGTTGGACTAGCGGGGGGCCTGTTGGGCCAGATACGCAGTATTTT. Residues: CASSWTSGGPVGPDTQYF.

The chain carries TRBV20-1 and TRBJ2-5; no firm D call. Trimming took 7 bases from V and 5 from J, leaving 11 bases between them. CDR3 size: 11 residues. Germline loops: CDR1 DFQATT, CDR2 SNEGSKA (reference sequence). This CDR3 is CSVWAVETQYF. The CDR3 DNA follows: TGCAGTGTCTGGGCTGTTGAGACCCAGTACTTC.

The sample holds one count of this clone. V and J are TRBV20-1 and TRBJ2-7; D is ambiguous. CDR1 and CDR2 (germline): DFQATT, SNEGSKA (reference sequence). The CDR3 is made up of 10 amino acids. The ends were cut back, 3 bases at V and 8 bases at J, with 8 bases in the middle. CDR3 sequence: CSASYVQQYF. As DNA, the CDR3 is TGCAGTGCTAGTTATGTCCAGCAGTACTTC.

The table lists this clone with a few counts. The CDR3 nucleotides read TGTGCCAGCAGCGCGGGACAGTCCTCTGGAAACACCATATATTTT. Its protein product is CASSAGQSSGNTIYF. V is TRBV6-1 and J is TRBJ1-3; 7 bases map to TRBD1. The CDR3 spans 15 residues. The V segment lost 6 bases and the J segment 0 bases; nucleotides outside the gene matches: 5. Per the germline V gene, CDR1 is MNHNS and CDR2 is SASEGT.

CDR3 sequence: CASSVRGGTYEQYF. The CDR3 DNA sequence: TGTGCCAGCAGCGTACGGGGGGGGACCTACGAGCAGTACTTC. This chain joins TRBV9 and TRBJ2-7, with 8 bases matching TRBD2. The CDR3 length is 14 residues. With V trimmed by 1 base and J by 2 bases, 2 bases remained unmatched. Germline V CDR1 and CDR2: SGDLS, YYNGEE.

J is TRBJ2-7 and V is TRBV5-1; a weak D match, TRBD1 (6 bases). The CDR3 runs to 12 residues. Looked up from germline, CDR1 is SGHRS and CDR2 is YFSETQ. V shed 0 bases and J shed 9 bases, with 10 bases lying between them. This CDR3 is CASSLDRVRQYF. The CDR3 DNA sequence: TGCGCCAGCAGCTTGGACAGGGTTAGGCAGTACTTC.

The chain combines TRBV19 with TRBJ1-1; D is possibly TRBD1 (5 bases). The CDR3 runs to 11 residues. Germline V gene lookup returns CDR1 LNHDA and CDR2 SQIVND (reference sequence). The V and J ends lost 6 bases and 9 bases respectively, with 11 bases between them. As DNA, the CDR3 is TGTGCCAGTAGGCTAGACAGTAAAGCTTTCTTT. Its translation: CASRLDSKAFF. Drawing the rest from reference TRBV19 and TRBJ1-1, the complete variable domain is DGGITQSPKYLFRKEGQNVTLSCEQNLNHDAMYWYRQDPGQGLRLIYYSQIVNDFQKGDIAEGYSVSREKKESFPLTVTSAQKNPTAFYLCASRLDSKAFFGQGTRLTVV.

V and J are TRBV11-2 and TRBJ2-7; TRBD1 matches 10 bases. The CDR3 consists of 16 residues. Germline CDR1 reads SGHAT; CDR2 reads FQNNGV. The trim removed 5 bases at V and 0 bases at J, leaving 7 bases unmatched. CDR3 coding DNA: TGTGCCAGCAGCACACCGGGACAGGGGTCCTCCTACGAGCAGTACTTC. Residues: CASSTPGQGSSYEQYF.

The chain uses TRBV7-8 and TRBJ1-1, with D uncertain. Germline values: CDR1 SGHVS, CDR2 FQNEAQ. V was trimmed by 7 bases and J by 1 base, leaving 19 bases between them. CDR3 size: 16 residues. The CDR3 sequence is CASTRSGQTPNTEAFF. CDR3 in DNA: TGTGCCAGCACCCGCTCTGGGCAGACCCCGAACACTGAAGCTTTCTTT.

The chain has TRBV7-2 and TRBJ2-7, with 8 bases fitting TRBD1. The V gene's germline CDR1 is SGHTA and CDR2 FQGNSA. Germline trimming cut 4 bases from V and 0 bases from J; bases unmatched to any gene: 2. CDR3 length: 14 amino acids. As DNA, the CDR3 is TGTGCCAGCAGCTCAGGGGGCTCCTCCTACGAGCAGTACTTC. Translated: CASSSGGSSYEQYF.

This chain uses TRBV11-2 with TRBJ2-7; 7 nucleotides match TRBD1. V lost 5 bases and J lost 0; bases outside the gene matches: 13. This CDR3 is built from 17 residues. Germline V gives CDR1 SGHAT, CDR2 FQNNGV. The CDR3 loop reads CASSQNMRGLGSYEQYF. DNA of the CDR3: TGTGCCAGCAGCCAAAATATGAGGGGGCTTGGCTCCTACGAGCAGTACTTC.

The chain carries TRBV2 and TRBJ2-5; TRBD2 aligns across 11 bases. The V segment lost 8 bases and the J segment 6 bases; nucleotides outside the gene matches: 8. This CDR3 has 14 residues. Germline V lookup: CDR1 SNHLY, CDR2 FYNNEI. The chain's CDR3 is CASSRLAGLKTQYF. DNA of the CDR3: TGTGCCAGCTCCAGACTAGCGGGGTTGAAGACCCAGTACTTC.

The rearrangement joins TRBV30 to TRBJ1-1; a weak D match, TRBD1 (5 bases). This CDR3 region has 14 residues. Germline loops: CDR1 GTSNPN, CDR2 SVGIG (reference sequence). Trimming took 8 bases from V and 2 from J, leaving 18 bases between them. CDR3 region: CARPGGRTNTEAFF. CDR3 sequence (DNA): TGTGCCCGCCCGGGGGGACGGACAAACACTGAAGCTTTCTTT.

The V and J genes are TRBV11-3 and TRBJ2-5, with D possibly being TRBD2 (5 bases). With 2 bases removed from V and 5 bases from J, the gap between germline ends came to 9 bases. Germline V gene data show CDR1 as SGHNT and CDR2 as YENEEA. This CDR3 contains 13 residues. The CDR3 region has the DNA TGTGCCAGCAGCTTATCCAGCGGCGAGACCCAGTACTTC. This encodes CASSLSSGETQYF.

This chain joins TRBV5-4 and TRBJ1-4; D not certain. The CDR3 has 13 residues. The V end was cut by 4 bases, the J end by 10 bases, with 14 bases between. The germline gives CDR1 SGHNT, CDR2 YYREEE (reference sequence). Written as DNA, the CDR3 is TGTGCCAGCAGCCCTGGAGAGGTCGGAAAACTGTTTTTT. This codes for CASSPGEVGKLFF.

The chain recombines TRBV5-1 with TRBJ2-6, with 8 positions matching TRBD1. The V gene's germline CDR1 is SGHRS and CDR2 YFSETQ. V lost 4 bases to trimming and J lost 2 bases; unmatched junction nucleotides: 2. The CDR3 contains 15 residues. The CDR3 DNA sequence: TGCGCCAGCAGCCTGGACAGGGCTGGGGCCAACGTCCTGACTTTC. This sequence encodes CASSLDRAGANVLTF.